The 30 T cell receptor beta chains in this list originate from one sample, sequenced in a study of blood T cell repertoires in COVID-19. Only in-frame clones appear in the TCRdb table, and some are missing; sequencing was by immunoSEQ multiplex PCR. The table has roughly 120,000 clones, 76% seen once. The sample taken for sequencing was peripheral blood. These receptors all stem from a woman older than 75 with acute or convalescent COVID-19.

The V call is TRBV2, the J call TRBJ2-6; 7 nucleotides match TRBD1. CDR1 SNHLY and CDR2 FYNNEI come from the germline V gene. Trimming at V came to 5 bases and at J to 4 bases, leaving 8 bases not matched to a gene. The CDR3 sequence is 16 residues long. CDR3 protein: CASSPQGVIGANVLTF. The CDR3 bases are TGTGCCAGCAGTCCCCAGGGGGTTATCGGGGCCAACGTCCTGACTTTC.

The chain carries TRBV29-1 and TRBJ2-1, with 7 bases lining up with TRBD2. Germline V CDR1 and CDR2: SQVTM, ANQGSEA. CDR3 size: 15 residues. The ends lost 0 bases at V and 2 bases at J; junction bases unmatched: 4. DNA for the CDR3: TGCAGCGTTGAAGACGGGAGGAGCACCTACAATGAGCAGTTCTTC. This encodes CSVEDGRSTYNEQFF.

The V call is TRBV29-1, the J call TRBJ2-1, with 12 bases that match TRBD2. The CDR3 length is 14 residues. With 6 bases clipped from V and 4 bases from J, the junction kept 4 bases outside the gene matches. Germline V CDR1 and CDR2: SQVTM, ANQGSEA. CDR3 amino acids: CSVVGTSGYNEQFF. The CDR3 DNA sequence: TGCAGCGTCGTAGGGACTAGCGGGTACAATGAGCAGTTCTTC.

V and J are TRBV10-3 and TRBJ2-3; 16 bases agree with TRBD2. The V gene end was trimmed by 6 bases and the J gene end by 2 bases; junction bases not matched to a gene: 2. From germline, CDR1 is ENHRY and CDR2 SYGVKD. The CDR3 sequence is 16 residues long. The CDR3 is CAISGTSGRATDTQYF. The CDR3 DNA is TGTGCCATCAGCGGGACTAGCGGGAGGGCCACAGATACGCAGTATTTT.

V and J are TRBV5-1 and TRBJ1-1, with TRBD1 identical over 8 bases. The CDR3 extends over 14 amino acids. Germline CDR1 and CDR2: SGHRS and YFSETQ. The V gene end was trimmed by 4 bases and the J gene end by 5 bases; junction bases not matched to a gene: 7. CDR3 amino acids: CASSPLTGETEAFF. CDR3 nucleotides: TGCGCCAGCAGCCCCCTGACAGGGGAAACTGAAGCTTTCTTT.

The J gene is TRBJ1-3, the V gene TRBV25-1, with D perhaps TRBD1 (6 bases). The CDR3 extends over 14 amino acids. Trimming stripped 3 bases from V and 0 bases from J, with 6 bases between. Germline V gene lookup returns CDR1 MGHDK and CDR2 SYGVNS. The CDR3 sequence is CASSETGSGNTIYF. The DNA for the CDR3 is TGTGCCAGCAGTGAGACAGGCTCTGGAAACACCATATATTTT.

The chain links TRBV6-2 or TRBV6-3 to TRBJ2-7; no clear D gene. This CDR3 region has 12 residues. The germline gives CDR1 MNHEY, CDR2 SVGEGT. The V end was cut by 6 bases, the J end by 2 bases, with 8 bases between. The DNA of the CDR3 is TGTGCCAGCAGCGACAATCCCTACGAGCAGTACTTC. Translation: CASSDNPYEQYF.

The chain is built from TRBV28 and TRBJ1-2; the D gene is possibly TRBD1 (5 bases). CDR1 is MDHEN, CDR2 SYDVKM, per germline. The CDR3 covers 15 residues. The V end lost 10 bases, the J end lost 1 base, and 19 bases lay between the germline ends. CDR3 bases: TGTGCCACCTCCGGGGGGGAGAACCTTAACTATGGCTACACCTTC. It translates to CATSGGENLNYGYTF.

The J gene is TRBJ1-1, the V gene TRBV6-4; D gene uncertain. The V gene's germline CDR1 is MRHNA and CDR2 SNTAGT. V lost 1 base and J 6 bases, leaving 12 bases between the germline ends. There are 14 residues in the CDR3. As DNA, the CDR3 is TGTGCCAGCAGTGACTTCCCCTCAAGCGCTGAAGCTTTCTTT. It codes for CASSDFPSSAEAFF.

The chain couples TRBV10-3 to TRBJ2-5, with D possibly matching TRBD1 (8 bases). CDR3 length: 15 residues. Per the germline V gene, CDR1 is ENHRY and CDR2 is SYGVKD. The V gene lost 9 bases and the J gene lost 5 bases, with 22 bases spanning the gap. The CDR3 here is CAIRQGTTSMETQYF. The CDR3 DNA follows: TGTGCCATTAGACAGGGGACTACCTCAATGGAGACCCAGTACTTC.

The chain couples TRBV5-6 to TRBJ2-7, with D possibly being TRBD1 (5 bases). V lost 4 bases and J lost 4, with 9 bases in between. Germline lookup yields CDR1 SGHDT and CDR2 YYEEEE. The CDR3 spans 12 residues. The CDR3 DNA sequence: TGTGCCAGCAGCCGGCCAGGGTACGAGCAGTACTTC. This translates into CASSRPGYEQYF.

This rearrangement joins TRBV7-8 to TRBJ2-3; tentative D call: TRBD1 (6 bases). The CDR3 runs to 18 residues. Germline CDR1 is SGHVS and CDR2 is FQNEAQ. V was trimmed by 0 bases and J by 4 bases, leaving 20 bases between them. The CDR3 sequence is CASSLALSWTDNADTQYF. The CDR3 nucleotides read TGTGCCAGCAGCTTAGCTCTATCCTGGACAGACAATGCAGATACGCAGTATTTT.

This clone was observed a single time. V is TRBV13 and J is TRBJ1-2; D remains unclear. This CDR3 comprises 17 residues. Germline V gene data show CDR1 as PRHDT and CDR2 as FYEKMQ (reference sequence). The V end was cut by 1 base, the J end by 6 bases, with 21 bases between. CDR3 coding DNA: TGTGCCAGCAGCTTAGACTTCACGAGGGAGGGAGGGCATGGCTACACCTTC. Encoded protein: CASSLDFTREGGHGYTF.

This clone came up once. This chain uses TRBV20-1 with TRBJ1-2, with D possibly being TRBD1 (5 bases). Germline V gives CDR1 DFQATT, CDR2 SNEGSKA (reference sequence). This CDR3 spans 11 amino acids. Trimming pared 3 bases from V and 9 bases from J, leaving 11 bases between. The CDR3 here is CSARQGESYTF. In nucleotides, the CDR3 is TGCAGTGCTAGGCAGGGCGAGAGCTACACCTTC.

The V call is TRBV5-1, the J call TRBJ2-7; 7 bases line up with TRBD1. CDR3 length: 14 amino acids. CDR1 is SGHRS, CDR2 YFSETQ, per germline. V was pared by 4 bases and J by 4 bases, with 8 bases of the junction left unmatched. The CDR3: CASSRTGDSYEQYF. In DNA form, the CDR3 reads TGCGCCAGCAGCCGGACAGGCGATTCGTACGAGCAGTACTTC. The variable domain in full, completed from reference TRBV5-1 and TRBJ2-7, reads KAGVTQTPRYLIKTRGQQVTLSCSPISGHRSVSWYQQTPGQGLQFLFEYFSETQRNKGNFPGRFSGRQFSNSRSEMNVSTLELGDSALYLCASSRTGDSYEQYFGPGTRLTVT.

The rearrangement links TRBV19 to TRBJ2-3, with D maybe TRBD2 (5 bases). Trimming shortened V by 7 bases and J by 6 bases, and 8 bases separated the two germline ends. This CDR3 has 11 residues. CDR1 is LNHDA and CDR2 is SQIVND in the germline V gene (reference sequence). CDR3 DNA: TGTGCCAGTATGCGGAGGGATACGCAGTATTTT. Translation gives CASMRRDTQYF.

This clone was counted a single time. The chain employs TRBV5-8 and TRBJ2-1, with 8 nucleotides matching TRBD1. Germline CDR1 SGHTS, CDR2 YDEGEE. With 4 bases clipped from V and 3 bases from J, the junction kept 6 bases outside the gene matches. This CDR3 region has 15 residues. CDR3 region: CASSLQGAIYNEQFF. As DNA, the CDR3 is TGTGCCAGCAGCCTGCAGGGGGCCATCTACAATGAGCAGTTCTTC.

CDR3 region: CASSLSYGYTF. As DNA, the CDR3 is TGTGCCAGCAGCTTATCTTATGGCTACACCTTC. V and J are TRBV7-9 and TRBJ1-2; D is undetermined. The CDR3 sequence is 11 residues long. Germline V gives CDR1 SEHNR, CDR2 FQNEAQ (reference sequence). Trimming stripped 2 bases from V and 5 bases from J, with 3 bases between.

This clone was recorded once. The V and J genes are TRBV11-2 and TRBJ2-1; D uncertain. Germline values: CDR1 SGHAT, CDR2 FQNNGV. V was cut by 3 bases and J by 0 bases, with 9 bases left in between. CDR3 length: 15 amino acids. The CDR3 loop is CASSFLLSSYNEQFF. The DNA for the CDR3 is TGTGCCAGCAGCTTTCTACTTAGCTCCTACAATGAGCAGTTCTTC.

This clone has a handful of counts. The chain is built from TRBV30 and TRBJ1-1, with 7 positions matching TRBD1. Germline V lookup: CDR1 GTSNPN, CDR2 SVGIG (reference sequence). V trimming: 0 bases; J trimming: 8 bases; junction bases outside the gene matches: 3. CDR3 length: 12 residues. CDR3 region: CAWSVQGSEAFF. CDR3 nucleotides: TGTGCCTGGAGTGTACAGGGGTCCGAAGCTTTCTTT.

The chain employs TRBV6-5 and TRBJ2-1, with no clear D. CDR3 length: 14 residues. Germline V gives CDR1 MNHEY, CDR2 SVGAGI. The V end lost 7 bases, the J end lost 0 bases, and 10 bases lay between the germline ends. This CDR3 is CASNPLSSYNEQFF. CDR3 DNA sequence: TGTGCCAGCAACCCTTTGAGCTCCTACAATGAGCAGTTCTTC.

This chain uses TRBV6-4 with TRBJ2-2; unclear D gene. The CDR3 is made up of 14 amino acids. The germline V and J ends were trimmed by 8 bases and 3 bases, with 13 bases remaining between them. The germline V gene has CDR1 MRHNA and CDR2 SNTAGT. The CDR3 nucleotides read TGTGCCAGCTCACCCGACATTTACACCGGGGAGCTGTTTTTT. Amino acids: CASSPDIYTGELFF.

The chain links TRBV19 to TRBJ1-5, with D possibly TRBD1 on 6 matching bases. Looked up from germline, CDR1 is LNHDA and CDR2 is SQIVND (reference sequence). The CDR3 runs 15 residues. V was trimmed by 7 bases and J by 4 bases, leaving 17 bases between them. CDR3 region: CASTEGGGWNQPQHF. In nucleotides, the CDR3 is TGTGCCAGTACCGAGGGCGGGGGCTGGAATCAGCCCCAGCATTTT. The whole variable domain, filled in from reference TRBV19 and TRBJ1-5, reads DGGITQSPKYLFRKEGQNVTLSCEQNLNHDAMYWYRQDPGQGLRLIYYSQIVNDFQKGDIAEGYSVSREKKESFPLTVTSAQKNPTAFYLCASTEGGGWNQPQHFGDGTRLSIL.

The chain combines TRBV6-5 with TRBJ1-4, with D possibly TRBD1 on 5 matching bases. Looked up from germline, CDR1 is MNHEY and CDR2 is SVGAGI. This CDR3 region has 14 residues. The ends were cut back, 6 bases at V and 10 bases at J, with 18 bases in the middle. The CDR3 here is CASSPGSVVGKLFF. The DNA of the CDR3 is TGTGCCAGCAGCCCAGGGTCGGTGGTAGGAAAACTGTTTTTT.

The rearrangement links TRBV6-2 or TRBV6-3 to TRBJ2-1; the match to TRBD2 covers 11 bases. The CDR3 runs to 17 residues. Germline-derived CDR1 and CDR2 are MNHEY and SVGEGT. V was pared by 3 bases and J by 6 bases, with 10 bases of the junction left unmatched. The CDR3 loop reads CASSYGQGLAEANEQFF. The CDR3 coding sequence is TGTGCCAGCAGTTATGGACAGGGACTAGCGGAGGCCAATGAGCAGTTCTTC.

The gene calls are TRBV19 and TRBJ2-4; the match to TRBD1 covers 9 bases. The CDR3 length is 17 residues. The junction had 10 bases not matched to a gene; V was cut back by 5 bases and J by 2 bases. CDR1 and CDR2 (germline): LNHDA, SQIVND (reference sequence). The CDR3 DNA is TGTGCCAGTAGTCCCCCGGGGACAGGGACTCCCAAAAACATTCAGTACTTC. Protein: CASSPPGTGTPKNIQYF.

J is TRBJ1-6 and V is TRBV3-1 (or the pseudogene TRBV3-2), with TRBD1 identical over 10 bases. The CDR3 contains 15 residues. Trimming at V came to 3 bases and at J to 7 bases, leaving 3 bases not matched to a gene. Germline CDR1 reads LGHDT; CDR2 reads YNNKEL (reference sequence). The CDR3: CASSQGGQGNSPLHF. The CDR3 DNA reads TGTGCCAGCAGCCAGGGGGGACAGGGGAATTCACCCCTCCACTTT.

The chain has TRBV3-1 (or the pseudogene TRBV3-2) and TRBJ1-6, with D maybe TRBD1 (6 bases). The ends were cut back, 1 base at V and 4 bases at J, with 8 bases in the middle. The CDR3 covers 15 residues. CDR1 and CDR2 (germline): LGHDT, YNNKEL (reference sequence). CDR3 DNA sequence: TGTGCCAGCAGCCAAGGGACAGTTTATAATTCACCCCTCCACTTT. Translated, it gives CASSQGTVYNSPLHF.

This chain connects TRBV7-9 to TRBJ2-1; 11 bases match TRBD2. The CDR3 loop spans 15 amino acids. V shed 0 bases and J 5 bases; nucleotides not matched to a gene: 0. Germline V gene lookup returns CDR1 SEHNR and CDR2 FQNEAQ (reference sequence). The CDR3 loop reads CASSLALAGDNEQFF. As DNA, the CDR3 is TGTGCCAGCAGCTTAGCACTAGCGGGGGACAATGAGCAGTTCTTC.

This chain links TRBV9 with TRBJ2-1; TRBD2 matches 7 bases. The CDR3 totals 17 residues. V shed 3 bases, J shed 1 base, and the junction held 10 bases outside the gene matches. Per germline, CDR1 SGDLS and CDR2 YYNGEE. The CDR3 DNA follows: TGTGCCAGCAGCGCCGGATTAGCGGGCGGGTCCTACAATGAGCAGTTCTTC. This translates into CASSAGLAGGSYNEQFF.